This T cell receptor beta chain was sequenced in a study of shared clonotypes between healthy human individuals. Sequencing used immunoSEQ multiplex PCR; TCRdb keeps in-frame clones, though not all of them. The profile shows 2 million to 2.5 million clones, roughly 92% of them singletons. Germline CDR1 reads SGHVS; CDR2 reads FNYEAQ. Between the trimmed V and J ends, which lost 1 base and 2 bases, there was a span of 18 bases. This CDR3 region has 17 residues. Sequenced input: naive CD4+ T cells from PBMCs. The subset is: CD45RA+ positively selected. The chain combines TRBV7-6 with TRBJ2-7; D may be TRBD2 (6 bases). The clonotype originates from a man between 18 and 29 years old in good health. Some clones in this sample may be carry-over from other donors' samples. The CDR3: CASSLGAGQGSTYEQYF. DNA for the CDR3: TGTGCCAGCAGCTTAGGGGCGGGGCAGGGTAGCACCTACGAGCAGTACTTC.